This paragraph reports one T cell receptor beta chain. Antigen specificity is unknown. Primers: 60 Vbeta forward and 13 Jbeta reverse. Sequencing was performed with immunoSEQ multiplex PCR; in TCRdb, only in-frame clones are kept and a portion is missing. The sample consists of 95,000 to 150,000 clones, around 72% of them appearing once. Healthy individuals who donated bone marrow served as the donors. This entry belongs to a study of cytomegalovirus exposure and HLA in healthy donors. The study's findings and limits: Three chains linked to CMV were shown in vitro to be specific for CMV antigens. Sequencing probably produced one cluster of sequence variants that were highly shared.

The CDR3 extends over 16 amino acids. V lost 0 bases and J lost 4; bases outside the gene matches: 6. In germline, CDR1 is SGDLS, CDR2 YYNGEE. This TCR was sampled from a man aged 25-45 years in good health and CMV-seronegative. The rearrangement links TRBV9 to TRBJ2-5; 10 nucleotides match TRBD2. Sequencing used PBMCs. CDR3 sequence: CASSVAPAGGVETQYF. The CDR3, as DNA: TGTGCCAGCAGCGTAGCTCCAGCGGGGGGGGTAGAGACCCAGTACTTC.